This T cell receptor beta chain was sequenced in a study of tumor-infiltrating lymphocytes in primary liver carcinoma. TCR beta cDNA was prepared out of approximately 500 ng total RNA by means of a constant-region primer. Employing slightly modified ARM-PCR, three nested multiplex PCR rounds were run, and these gave rise to the TCR beta libraries. Two initial PCR rounds of roughly 10 cycles each paired TRBV1-TRBV30 forward primers with a C-beta reverse primer. TCRdb ran MiXCR on the multiplex PCR reads and lists one entry per CDR3 protein. The sample has about 310,000 distinct CDR3 sequences, nearly 60% seen once. This clonotype occurred a few times. This CDR3 is built from 17 residues. Germline CDR1 is SGHNT and CDR2 is YYREEE (reference sequence). Trimming removed 0 bases from V and 4 bases from J; junction bases left unmatched: 9. Germline DNA was also extracted, and blood RNA derived from unsorted whole blood.

Sequenced input: peripheral blood. The TCR sequence derives from a woman between 25 and 40 years old with primary liver carcinoma and hepatitis B virus infection. The chain carries TRBV5-4 and TRBJ2-1; 8 bases agree with TRBD2. The CDR3 is CASSLGPTSGTYNEQFF. The CDR3 DNA reads TGTGCCAGCAGCTTGGGACCTACTAGCGGTACATACAATGAGCAGTTCTTC. The variable domain in full, with the rest retrieved from reference TRBV5-4 and TRBJ2-1, is ETGVTQSPTHLIKTRGQQVTLRCSSQSGHNTVSWYQQALGQGPQFIFQYYREEENGRGNFPPRFSGLQFPNYSSELNVNALELDDSALYLCASSLGPTSGTYNEQFFGPGTRLTVL.